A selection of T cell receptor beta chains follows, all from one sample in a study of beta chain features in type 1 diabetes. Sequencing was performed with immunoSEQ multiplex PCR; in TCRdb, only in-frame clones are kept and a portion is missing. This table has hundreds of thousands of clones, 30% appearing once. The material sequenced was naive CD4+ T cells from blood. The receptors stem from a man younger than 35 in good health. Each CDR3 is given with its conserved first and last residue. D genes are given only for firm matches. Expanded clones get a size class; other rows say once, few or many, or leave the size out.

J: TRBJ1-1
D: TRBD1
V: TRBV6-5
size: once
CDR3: CASSATGGQGTEAFF
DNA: TGTGCCAGCAGTGCCACAGGGGGCCAAGGCACTGAAGCTTTCTTT

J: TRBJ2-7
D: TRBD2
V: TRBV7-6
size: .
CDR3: CASSLRAGYYEQYF
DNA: TGTGCCAGCAGCTTAAGAGCGGGATACTACGAGCAGTACTTC

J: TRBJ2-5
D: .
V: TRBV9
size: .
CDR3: CASSVGTAQETQYF
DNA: TGTGCCAGCAGCGTCGGGACGGCTCAAGAGACCCAGTACTTC

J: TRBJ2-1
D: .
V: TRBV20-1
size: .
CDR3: CSARQNNEQFF
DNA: TGCAGTGCTAGACAGAACAATGAGCAGTTCTTC

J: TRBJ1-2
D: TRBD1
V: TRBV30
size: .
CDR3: CAWNGGQGNGYTF
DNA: TGTGCCTGGAACGGGGGACAGGGGAACGGCTACACCTTC

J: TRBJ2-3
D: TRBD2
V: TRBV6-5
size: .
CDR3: CASSPPGGRTQYF
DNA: TGTGCCAGCAGTCCACCGGGAGGCCGGACGCAGTATTTT

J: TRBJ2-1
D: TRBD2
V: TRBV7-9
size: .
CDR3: CASSLSPSGSTLDEQFF
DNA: TGTGCCAGCAGCTTGTCGCCTAGCGGGAGCACGTTGGATGAGCAGTTCTTC

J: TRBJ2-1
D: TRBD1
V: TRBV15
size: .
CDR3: CATSRGRNRGHDEQFF
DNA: TGTGCCACCAGCAGAGGAAGGAACAGGGGGCACGATGAGCAGTTCTTC

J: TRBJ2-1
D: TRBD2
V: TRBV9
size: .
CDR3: CASSAGGSGIEQFF
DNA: TGTGCCAGCAGCGCTGGGGGTAGCGGGATTGAGCAGTTCTTC

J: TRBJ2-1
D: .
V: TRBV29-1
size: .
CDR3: CSSPRPPTYNEQFF
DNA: TGCAGCTCCCCAAGGCCGCCCACCTACAATGAGCAGTTCTTC

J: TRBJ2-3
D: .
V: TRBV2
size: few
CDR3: CASSEARGRGDTQYF
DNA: TGTGCCAGCAGTGAAGCGAGAGGACGAGGCGATACGCAGTATTTT

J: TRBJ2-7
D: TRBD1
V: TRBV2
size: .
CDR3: CASSAGTGAYEQYF
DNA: TGTGCCAGCAGTGCCGGGACAGGGGCCTACGAGCAGTACTTC

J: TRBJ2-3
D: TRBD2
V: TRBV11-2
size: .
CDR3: CASSLELAGPTDTQYF
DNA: TGTGCCAGCAGCTTAGAGCTAGCGGGGCCCACAGATACGCAGTATTTT

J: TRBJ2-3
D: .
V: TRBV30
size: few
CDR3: CAWRRETSTDTQYF
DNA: TGTGCCTGGAGGAGGGAGACTAGCACAGATACGCAGTATTTT

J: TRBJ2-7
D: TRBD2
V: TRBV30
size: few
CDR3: CAWSPLAGASEQYF
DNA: TGTGCCTGGAGTCCACTAGCGGGAGCTTCCGAGCAGTACTTC

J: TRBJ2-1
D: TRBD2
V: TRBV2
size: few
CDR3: CASSEGLAGRVEQFF
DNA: TGTGCCAGCAGTGAAGGGCTAGCGGGCCGGGTGGAGCAGTTCTTC

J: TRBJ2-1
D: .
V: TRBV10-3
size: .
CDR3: CAIRMGHEQFF
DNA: TGTGCCATCAGGATGGGGCATGAGCAGTTCTTC

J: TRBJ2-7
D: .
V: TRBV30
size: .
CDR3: CAWSVSGLRYEQYF
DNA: TGTGCCTGGAGTGTATCGGGGCTGCGGTACGAGCAGTACTTC

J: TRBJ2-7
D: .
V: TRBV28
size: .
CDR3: CASSPTSSTYEQYF
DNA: TGTGCCAGCTCGCCCACTTCTTCCACCTACGAGCAGTACTTC

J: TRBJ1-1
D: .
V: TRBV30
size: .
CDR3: CAWSTPTQENTEAFF
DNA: TGTGCCTGGAGCACACCGACACAGGAGAACACTGAAGCTTTCTTT

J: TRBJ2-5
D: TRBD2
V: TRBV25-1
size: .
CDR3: CASSTGEGWGQETQYF
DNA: TGTGCCAGCAGCACTGGGGAGGGGTGGGGGCAAGAGACCCAGTACTTC

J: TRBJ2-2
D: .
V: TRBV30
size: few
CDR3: CAWSVGVRNTGELFF
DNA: TGTGCCTGGAGTGTAGGGGTGCGAAACACCGGGGAGCTGTTTTTT

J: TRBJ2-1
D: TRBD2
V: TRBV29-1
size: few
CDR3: CSVGAGGPYNEQFF
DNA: TGCAGCGTGGGAGCGGGAGGCCCCTACAATGAGCAGTTCTTC

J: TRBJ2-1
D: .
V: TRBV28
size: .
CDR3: CASSFVGDEQFF
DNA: TGTGCCAGCAGTTTTGTGGGCGACGAGCAGTTCTTC

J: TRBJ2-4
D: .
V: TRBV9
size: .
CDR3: CASSGLGSSNIQYF
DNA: TGTGCCAGCAGCGGTCTGGGGTCCTCCAACATTCAGTACTTC

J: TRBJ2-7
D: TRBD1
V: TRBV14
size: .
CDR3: CASSHRDSYEQYF
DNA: TGTGCCAGCAGCCACCGGGACAGCTACGAGCAGTACTTC

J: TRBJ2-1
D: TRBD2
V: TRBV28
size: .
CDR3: CASSFPTSGNEQFF
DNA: TGTGCCAGCAGTTTCCCGACTAGCGGAAATGAGCAGTTCTTC

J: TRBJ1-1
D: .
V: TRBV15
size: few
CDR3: CATRGDLLNTEAFF
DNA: TGTGCTACCCGGGGGGATCTCCTTAACACTGAAGCTTTCTTT

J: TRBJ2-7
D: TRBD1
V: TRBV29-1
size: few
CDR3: CSAGPGQGGYEQYF
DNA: TGCAGCGCAGGACCGGGACAGGGTGGCTACGAGCAGTACTTC

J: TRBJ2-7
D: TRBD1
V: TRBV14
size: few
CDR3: CASRNSGTDPYEQYF
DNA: TGTGCCAGCAGGAACTCCGGGACAGACCCCTACGAGCAGTACTTC

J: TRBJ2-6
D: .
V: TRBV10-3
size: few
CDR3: CAISEYGAGANVLTF
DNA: TGTGCCATCAGTGAGTACGGTGCTGGGGCCAACGTCCTGACTTTC

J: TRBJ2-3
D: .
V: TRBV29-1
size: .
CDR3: CSVEQPSTDTQYF
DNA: TGCAGCGTTGAGCAGCCTAGCACAGATACGCAGTATTTT

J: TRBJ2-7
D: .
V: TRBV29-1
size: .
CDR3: CSVGSRDEQYF
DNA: TGCAGCGTTGGTTCCAGGGACGAGCAGTACTTC

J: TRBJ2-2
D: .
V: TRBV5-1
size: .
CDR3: CASSLGSAPGELFF
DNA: TGCGCCAGCAGCTTAGGGTCAGCACCCGGGGAGCTGTTTTTT

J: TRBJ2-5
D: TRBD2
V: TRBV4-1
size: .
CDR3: CASSRGPAPRLAGQETQYF
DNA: TGCGCCAGCAGCCGAGGACCCGCTCCCCGACTAGCGGGCCAAGAGACCCAGTACTTC

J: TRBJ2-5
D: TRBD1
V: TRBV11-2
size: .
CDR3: CASSLAGQQRETQYF
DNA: TGTGCCAGCAGCTTAGCGGGACAGCAGCGGGAGACCCAGTACTTC

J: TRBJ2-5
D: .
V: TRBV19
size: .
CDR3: CASSLGPRETQYF
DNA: TGTGCCAGTAGTCTCGGGCCACGGGAGACCCAGTACTTC

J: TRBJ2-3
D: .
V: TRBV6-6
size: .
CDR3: CASSRNPMSTDTQYF
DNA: TGTGCCAGCAGTAGAAATCCGATGAGCACAGATACGCAGTATTTT

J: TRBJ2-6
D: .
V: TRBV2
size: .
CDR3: CASRDSLLSGANVLTF
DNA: TGTGCCAGCAGGGACAGCCTGCTCTCTGGGGCCAACGTCCTGACTTTC

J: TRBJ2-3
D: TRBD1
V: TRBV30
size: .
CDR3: CAWSRDRGHGDTQYF
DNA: TGTGCCTGGAGTCGGGACAGGGGGCATGGAGATACGCAGTATTTT

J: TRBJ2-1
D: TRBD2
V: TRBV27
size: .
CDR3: CASSPTGTSGISEQFF
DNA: TGTGCCAGCAGTCCTACCGGGACTAGCGGGATAAGTGAGCAGTTCTTC

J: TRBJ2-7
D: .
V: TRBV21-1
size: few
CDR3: CASTIDFGMREGLAGGSYEQYF
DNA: TGTGCCAGCACCATAGACTTTGGAATGAGGGAAGGACTAGCGGGCGGCTCCTACGAGCAGTACTTC

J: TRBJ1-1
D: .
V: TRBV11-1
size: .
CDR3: CASSLWQSNTEAFF
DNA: TGTGCCAGCAGCTTGTGGCAGAGTAACACTGAAGCTTTCTTT

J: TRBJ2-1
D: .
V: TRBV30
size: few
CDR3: CAWSSRTTGSEQFF
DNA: TGTGCCTGGAGTTCTCGGACTACTGGCAGTGAGCAGTTCTTC

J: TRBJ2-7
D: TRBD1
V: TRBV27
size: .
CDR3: CASSKDGQGAYEQYF
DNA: TGTGCCAGCAGTAAAGACGGACAGGGGGCCTACGAGCAGTACTTC

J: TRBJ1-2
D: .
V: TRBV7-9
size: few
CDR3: CASSFAWYGYTF
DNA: TGTGCCAGCAGCTTTGCCTGGTATGGCTACACCTTC

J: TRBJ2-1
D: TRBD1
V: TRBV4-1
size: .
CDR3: CASSPGTGGHNEQFF
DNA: TGCGCCAGCAGCCCCGGGACAGGGGGCCACAATGAGCAGTTCTTC

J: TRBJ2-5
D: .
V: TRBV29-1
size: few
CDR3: CSVAEGQETQYF
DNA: TGCAGCGTGGCCGAGGGGCAAGAGACCCAGTACTTC

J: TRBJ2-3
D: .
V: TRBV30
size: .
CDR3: CAWNLRVDTQYF
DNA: TGTGCCTGGAACTTGAGGGTGGATACGCAGTATTTT

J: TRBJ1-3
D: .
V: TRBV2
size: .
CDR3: CASSADGNTIYF
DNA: TGTGCCAGCAGCGCAGACGGAAACACCATATATTTT

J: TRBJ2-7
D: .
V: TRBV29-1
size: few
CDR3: CSVFVALNSYEQYF
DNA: TGCAGCGTTTTCGTAGCGTTAAACTCCTACGAGCAGTACTTC